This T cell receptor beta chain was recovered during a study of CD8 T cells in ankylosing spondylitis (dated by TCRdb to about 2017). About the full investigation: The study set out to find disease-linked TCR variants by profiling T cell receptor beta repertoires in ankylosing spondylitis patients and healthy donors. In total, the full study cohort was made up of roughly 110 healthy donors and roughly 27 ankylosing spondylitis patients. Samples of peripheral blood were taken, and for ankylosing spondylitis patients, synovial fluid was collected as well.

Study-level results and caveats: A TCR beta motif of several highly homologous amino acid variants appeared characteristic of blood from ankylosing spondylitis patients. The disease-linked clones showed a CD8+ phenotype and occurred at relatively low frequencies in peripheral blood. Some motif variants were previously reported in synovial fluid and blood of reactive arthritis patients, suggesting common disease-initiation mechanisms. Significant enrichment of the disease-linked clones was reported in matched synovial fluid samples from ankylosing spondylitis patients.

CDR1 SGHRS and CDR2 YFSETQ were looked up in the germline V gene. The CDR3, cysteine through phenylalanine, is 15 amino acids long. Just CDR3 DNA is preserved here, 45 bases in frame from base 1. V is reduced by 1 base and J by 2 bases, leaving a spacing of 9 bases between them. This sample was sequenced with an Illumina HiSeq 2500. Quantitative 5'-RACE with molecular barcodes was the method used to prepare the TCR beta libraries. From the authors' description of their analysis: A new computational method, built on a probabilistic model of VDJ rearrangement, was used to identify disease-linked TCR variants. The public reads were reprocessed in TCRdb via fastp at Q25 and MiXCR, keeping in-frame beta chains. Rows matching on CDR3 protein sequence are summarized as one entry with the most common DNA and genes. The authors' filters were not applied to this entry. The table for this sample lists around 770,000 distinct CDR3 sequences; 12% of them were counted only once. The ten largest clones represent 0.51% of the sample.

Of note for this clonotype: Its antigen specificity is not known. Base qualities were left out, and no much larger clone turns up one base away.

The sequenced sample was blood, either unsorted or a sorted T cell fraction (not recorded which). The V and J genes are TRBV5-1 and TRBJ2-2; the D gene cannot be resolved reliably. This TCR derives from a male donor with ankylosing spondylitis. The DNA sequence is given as TGCGCCAGCAGCTTGTTTGGAGTAAACACCGGGGAGCTGTTTTTT. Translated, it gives CASSLFGVNTGELFF.